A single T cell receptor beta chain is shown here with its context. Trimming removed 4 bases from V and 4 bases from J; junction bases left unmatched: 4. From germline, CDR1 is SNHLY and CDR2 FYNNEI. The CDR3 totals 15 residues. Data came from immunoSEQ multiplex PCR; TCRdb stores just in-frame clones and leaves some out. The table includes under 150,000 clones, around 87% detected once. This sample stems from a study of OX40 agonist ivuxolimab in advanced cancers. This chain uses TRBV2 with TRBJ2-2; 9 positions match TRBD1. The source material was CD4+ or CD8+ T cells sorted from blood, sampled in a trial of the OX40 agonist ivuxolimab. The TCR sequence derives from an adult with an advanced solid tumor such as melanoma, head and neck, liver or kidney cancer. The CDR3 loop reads CASSVGTGTTGELFF. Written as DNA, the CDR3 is TGTGCCAGCAGTGTGGGGACAGGGACCACCGGGGAGCTGTTTTTT.